This T cell receptor (beta chain) was sequenced during a study of control samples from healthy donors and cancer patients. Here immunoSEQ multiplex PCR was the method, and the copy in TCRdb shows in-frame clones only, minus some. The sample consists of roughly 60,000 clones, 94% of them appearing once. Germline-derived CDR1 and CDR2 are MNHEY and SVGEGT. The CDR3 is 14 residues long. Trimming stripped 3 bases from V and 2 bases from J, with 9 bases between. The rearrangement links TRBV6-2 or TRBV6-3 to TRBJ2-3; D is ambiguous. The sample was blood. This receptor was taken from a man aged 25-45 years in good health. This CDR3 reads CASSYLGSTDTQYF. CDR3 sequence (DNA): TGTGCCAGCAGTTATCTCGGATCCACAGATACGCAGTATTTT.